This T cell receptor (beta chain) originates from a study of shared clonotypes between healthy human individuals. Overall study findings and caveats: Clonotypes which were not shared had lower generation probabilities than clonotypes that all four donors shared.

The assay was immunoSEQ multiplex PCR, and TCRdb's table has in-frame clones only and misses some. The table has 2 million to 2.5 million clones, less than 95% seen once; the top ten hold approximately 0.4%. For this clone: Its specificity is not known.

V was clipped by 2 bases and J by 1 base, with 16 bases between them. The germline V gene encodes CDR1 SGHRS and CDR2 YFSETQ. The CDR3 spans 17 residues. The sample taken for sequencing was naive CD4+ T cells from PBMCs. Subset meaning: CD45RA+ positively selected. This chain joins TRBV5-1 and TRBJ2-1, with D maybe TRBD2 (6 bases). The TCR comes from a man between 18 and 35 years old in good health. Some clones in this sample may be carry-over from other donors' samples. This CDR3 reads CASSFRPTSSSYNEQFF. CDR3 DNA sequence: TGCGCCAGCAGCTTCCGGCCTACTAGCTCATCCTACAATGAGCAGTTCTTC.